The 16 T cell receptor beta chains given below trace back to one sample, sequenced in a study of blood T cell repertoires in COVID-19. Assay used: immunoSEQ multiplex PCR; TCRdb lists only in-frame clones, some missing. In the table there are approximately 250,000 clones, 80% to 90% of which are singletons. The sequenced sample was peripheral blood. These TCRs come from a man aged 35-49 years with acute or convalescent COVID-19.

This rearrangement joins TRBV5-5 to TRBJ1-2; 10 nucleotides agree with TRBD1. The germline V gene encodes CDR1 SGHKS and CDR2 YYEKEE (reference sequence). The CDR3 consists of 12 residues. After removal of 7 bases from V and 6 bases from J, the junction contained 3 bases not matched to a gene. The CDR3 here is CASGTGVNGYTF. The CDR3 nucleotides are TGTGCCAGCGGGACAGGGGTTAATGGCTACACCTTC.

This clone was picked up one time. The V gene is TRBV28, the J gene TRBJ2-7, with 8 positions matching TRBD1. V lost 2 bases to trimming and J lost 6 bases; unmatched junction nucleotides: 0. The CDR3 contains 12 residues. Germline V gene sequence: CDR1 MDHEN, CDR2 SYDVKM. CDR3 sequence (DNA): TGTGCCAGCAGTTTAGACAGGGGCGAGCAGTACTTC. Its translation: CASSLDRGEQYF. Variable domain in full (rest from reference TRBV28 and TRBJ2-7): DVKVTQSSRYLVKRTGEKVFLECVQDMDHENMFWYRQDPGLGLRLIYFSYDVKMKEKGDIPEGYSVSREKKERFSLILESASTNQTSMYLCASSLDRGEQYFGPGTRLTVT.

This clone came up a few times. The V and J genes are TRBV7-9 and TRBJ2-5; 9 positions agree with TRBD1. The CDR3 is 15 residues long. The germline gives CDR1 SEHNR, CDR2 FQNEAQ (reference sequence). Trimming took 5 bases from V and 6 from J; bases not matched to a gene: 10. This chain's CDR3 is CASSPGQGGMKTQYF. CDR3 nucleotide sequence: TGTGCCAGCAGCCCGGGACAGGGAGGGATGAAGACCCAGTACTTC. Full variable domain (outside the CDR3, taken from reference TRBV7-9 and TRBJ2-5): DTGVSQNPRHKITKRGQNVTFRCDPISEHNRLYWYRQTLGQGPEFLTYFQNEAQLEKSRLLSDRFSAERPKGSFSTLEIQRTEQGDSAMYLCASSPGQGGMKTQYFGPGTRLLVL.

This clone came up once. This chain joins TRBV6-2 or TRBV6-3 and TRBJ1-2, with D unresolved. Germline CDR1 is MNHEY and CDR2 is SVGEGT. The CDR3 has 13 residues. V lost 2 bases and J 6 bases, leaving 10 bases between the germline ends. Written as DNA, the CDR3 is TGTGCCAGCAGTTACAACCCCTTAGATGGCTACACCTTC. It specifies CASSYNPLDGYTF.

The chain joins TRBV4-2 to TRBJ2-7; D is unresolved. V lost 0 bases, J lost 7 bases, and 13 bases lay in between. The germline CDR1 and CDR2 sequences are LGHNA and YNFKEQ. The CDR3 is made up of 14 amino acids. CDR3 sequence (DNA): TGTGCCAGCAGCCAAGAACGGAGCCTTGGGGAGCAGTACTTC. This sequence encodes CASSQERSLGEQYF.

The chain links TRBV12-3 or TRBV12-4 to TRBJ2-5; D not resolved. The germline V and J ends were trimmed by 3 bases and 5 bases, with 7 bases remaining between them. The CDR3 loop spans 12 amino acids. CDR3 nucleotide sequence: TGTGCCAGCAGTTTCCCTCCCGAGACCCAGTACTTC. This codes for CASSFPPETQYF.

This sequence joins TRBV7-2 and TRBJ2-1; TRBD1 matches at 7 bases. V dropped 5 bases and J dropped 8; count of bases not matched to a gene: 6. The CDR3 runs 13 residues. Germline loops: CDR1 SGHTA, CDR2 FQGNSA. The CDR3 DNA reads TGTGCCAGCAGCCCTACAGGGGTCCATGAGCAGTTCTTC. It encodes CASSPTGVHEQFF.

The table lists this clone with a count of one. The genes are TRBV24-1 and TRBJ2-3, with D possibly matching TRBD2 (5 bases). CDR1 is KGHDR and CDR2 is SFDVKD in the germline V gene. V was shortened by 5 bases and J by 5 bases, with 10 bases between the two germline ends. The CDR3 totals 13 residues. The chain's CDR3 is CATSAPGIDTQYF. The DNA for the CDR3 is TGTGCCACCAGTGCCCCCGGGATAGATACGCAGTATTTT.

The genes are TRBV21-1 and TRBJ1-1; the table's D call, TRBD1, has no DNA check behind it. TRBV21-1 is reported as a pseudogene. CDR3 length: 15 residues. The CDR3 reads CASHTRQGKIGEAFF. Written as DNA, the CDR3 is TGTGCCAGCCACACTCGCCAGGGGAAGATTGGTGAAGCTTTCTTT.

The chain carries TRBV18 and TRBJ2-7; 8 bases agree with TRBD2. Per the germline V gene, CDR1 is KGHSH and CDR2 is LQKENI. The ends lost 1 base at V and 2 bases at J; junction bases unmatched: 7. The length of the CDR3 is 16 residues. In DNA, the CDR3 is TGTGCCAGCTCACCACTGAGCGGGGGAAGGACCTACGAGCAGTACTTC. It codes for CASSPLSGGRTYEQYF.

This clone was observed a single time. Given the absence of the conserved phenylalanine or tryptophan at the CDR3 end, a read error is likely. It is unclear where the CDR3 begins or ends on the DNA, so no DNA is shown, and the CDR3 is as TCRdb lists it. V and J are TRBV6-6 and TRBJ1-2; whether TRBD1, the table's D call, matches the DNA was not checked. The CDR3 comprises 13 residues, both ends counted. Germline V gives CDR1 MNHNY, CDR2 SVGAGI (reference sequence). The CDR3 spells CASSYRAGEGQDL.

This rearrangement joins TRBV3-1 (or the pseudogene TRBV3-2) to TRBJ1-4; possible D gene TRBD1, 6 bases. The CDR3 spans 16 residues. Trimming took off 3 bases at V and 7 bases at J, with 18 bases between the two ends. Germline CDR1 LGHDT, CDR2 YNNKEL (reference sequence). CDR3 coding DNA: TGTGCCAGCAGCCAGGTACAGGGCACCCTTGGTGAAAAACTGTTTTTT. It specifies CASSQVQGTLGEKLFF.

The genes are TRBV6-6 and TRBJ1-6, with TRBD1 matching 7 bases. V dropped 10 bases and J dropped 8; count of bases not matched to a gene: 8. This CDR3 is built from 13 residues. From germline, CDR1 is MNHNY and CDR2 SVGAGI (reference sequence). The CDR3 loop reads CATRQGLDSPLHF. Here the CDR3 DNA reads TGTGCCACCCGACAGGGTTTGGATTCACCCCTCCACTTT.

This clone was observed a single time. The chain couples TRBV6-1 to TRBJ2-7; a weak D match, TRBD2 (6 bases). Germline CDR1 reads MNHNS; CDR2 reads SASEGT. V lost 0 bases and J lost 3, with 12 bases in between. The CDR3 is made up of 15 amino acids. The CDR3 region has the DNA TGTGCCAGCAGTGAAGCGAGGAGGGCCCGCTACGAGCAGTACTTC. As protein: CASSEARRARYEQYF.

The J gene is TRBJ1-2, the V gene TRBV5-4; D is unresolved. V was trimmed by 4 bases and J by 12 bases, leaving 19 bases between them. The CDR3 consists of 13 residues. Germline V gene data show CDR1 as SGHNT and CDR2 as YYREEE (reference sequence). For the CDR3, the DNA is TGTGCCAGCAGCCCCCGGGGTTTCCAAGGCGACACCTTC. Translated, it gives CASSPRGFQGDTF.

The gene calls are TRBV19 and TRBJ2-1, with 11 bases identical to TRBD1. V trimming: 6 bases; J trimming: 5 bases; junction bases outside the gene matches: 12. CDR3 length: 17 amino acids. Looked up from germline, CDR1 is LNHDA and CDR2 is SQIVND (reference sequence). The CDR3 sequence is CASSRSGTGGLDNEQFF. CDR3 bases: TGTGCCAGTAGCAGGTCCGGGACAGGGGGTCTCGACAATGAGCAGTTCTTC. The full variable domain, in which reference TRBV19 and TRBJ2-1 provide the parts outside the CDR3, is DGGITQSPKYLFRKEGQNVTLSCEQNLNHDAMYWYRQDPGQGLRLIYYSQIVNDFQKGDIAEGYSVSREKKESFPLTVTSAQKNPTAFYLCASSRSGTGGLDNEQFFGPGTRLTVL.